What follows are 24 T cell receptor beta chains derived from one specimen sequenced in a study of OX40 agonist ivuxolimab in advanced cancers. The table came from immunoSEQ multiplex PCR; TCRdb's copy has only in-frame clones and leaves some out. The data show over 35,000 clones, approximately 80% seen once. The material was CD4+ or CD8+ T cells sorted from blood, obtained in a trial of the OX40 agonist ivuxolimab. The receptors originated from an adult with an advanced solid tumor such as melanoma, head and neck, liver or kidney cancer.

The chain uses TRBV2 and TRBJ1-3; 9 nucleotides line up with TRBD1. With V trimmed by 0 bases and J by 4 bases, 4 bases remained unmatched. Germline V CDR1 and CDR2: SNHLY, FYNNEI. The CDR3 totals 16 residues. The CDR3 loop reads CASSEALTGGGNTIYF. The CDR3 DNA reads TGTGCCAGCAGTGAAGCGTTGACAGGGGGAGGAAACACCATATATTTT. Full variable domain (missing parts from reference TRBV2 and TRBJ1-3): EPEVTQTPSHQVTQMGQEVILRCVPISNHLYFYWYRQILGQKVEFLVSFYNNEISEKSEIFDDQFSVERPDGSNFTLKIRSTKLEDSAMYFCASSEALTGGGNTIYFGEGSWLTVV.

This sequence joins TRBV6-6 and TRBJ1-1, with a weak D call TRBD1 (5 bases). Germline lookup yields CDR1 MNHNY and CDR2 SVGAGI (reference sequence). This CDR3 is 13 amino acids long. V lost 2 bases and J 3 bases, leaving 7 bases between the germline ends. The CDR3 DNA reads TGTGCCAGCAGTTACCGGGGGGACACTGAAGCTTTCTTT. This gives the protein CASSYRGDTEAFF.

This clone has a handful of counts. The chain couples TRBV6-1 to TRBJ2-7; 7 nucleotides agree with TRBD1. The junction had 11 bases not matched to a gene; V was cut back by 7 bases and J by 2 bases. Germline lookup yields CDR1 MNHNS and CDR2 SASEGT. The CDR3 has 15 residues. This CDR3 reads CASTLSQGSTYEQYF. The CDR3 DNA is TGTGCCAGCACCTTGTCACAGGGGAGCACCTACGAGCAGTACTTC.

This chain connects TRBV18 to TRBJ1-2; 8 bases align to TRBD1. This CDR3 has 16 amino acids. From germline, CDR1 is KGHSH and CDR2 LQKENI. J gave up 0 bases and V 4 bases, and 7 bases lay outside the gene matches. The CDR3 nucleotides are TGTGCCAGCTCACAGGACAGGGTTCAAACTAACTATGGCTACACCTTC. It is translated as CASSQDRVQTNYGYTF.

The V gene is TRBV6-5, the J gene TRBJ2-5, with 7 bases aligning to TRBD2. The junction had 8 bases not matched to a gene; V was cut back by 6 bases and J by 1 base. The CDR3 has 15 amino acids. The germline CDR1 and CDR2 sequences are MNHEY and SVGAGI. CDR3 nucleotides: TGTGCCAGCAGCAGCTCGTGGGGGGGCCAAGAGACCCAGTACTTC. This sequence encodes CASSSSWGGQETQYF.

DNA of the CDR3: TGCGCCAGCAGCCAAGACGTAGGCGCGGGGATTAGCAATCAGCCCCAGCATTTT. It yields the protein CASSQDVGAGISNQPQHF. The J gene is TRBJ1-5, the V gene TRBV4-3, with D uncertain. Between the trimmed V and J ends, which lost 0 bases and 0 bases, there was a span of 15 bases. The germline V gene encodes CDR1 LGHNA and CDR2 YSLEER. This CDR3 is 18 amino acids long.

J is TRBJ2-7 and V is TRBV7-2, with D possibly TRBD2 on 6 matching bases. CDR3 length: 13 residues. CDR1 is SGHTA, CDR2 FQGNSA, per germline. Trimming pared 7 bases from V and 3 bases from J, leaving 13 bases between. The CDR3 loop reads CASKAGLHYEQYF. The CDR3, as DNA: TGTGCCAGCAAAGCGGGCCTACACTACGAGCAGTACTTC.

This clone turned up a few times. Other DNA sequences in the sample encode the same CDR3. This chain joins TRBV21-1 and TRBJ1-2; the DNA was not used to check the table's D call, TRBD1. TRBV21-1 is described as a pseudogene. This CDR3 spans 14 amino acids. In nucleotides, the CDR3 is TGTGCCAACAGCACGGGACAGCTAAACTATGGCTACACCTTC. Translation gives CANSTGQLNYGYTF.

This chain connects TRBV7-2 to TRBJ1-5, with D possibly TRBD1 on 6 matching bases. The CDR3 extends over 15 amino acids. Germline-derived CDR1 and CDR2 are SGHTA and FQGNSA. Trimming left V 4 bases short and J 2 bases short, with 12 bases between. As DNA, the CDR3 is TGTGCCAGCAGCTCTGCTGGGGGCGGCAATCAGCCCCAGCATTTT. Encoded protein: CASSSAGGGNQPQHF.

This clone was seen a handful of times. CDR3 coding DNA: TGTGCCAGCAGCCCGGCCTCGAACACTGAAGCTTTCTTT. Protein sequence: CASSPASNTEAFF. The chain joins TRBV7-3 to TRBJ1-1; D gene ambiguous. The V end was cut by 5 bases, the J end by 1 base, with 8 bases between. The CDR3 runs 13 residues. CDR1 and CDR2 (germline): SGHTA, FQGTGA.

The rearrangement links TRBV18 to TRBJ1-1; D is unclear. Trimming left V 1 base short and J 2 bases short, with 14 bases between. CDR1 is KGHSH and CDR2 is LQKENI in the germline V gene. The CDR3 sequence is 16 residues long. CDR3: CASSPLSRTGNTEAFF. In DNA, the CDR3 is TGTGCCAGCTCACCACTCTCGCGGACGGGCAACACTGAAGCTTTCTTT.

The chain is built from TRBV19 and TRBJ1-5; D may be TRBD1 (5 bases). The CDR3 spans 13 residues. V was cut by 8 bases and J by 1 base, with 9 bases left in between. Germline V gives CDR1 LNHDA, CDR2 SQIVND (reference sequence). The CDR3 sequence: CASGGNSNQPQHF. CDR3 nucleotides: TGTGCCAGTGGGGGTAACAGCAATCAGCCCCAGCATTTT.

CDR3 sequence (DNA): TGTGCCAGCAGCTTGGGGGACGGACAGGGGAGCAGGGAGCAGTACTTC. Its protein product is CASSLGDGQGSREQYF. The genes are TRBV5-6 and TRBJ2-7, with 9 bases lining up with TRBD1. In germline, CDR1 is SGHDT, CDR2 YYEEEE. This CDR3 is built from 16 residues. V trimming: 0 bases; J trimming: 7 bases; junction bases outside the gene matches: 11.

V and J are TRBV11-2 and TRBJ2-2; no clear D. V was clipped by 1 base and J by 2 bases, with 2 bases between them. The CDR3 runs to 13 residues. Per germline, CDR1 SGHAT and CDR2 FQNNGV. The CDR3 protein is CASSLANTGELFF. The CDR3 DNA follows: TGTGCCAGCAGCTTAGCCAACACCGGGGAGCTGTTTTTT.

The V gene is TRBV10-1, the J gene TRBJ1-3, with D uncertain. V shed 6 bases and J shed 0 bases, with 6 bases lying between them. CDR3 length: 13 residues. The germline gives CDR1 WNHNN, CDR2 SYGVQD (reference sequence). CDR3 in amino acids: CASRGSSGNTIYF. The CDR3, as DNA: TGCGCCAGCAGGGGCAGCTCTGGAAACACCATATATTTT.

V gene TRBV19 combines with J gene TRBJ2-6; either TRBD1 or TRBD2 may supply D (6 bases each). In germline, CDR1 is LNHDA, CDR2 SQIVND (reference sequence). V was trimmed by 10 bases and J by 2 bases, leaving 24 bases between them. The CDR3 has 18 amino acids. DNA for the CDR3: TGTGCCACCTCTTCCTCTATCGGGGGCCGGGCTGGGGCCAACGTCCTGACTTTC. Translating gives CATSSSIGGRAGANVLTF.

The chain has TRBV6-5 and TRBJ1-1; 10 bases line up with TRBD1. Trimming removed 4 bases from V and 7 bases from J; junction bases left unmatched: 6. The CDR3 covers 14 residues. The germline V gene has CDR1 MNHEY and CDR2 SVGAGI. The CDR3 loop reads CASSSPGQGFEAFF. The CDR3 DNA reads TGTGCCAGCAGTTCGCCGGGACAGGGGTTTGAAGCTTTCTTT.

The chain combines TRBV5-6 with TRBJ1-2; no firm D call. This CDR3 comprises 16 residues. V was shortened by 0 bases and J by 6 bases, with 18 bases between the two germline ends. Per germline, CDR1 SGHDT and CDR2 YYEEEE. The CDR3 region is CASSLDEGGQRNGYTF. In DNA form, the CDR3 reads TGTGCCAGCAGCTTGGACGAGGGTGGGCAACGAAATGGCTACACCTTC. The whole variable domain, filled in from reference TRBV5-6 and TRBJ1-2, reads DAGVTQSPTHLIKTRGQQVTLRCSPKSGHDTVSWYQQALGQGPQFIFQYYEEEERQRGNFPDRFSGHQFPNYSSELNVNALLLGDSALYLCASSLDEGGQRNGYTFGSGTRLTVV.

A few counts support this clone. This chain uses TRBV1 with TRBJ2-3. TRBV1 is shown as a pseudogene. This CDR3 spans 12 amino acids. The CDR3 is CTSSRRADTQYF. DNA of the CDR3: TGCACCAGCAGCAGACGAGCCGATACGCAGTATTTT.

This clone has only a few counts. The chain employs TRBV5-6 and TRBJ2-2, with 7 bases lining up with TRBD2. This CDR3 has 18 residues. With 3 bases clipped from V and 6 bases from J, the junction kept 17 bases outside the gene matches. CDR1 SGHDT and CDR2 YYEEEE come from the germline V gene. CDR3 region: CASSSILRGDLNAGELFF. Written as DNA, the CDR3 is TGTGCCAGCAGCTCGATTTTACGGGGGGACTTAAACGCCGGGGAGCTGTTTTTT.

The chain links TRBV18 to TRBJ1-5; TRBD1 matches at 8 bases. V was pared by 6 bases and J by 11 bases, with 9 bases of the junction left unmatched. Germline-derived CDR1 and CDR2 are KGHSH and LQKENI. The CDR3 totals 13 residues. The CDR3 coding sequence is TGTGCCAGCTCCCCTGGACAGGGTTCGTCCCAGCATTTT. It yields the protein CASSPGQGSSQHF.

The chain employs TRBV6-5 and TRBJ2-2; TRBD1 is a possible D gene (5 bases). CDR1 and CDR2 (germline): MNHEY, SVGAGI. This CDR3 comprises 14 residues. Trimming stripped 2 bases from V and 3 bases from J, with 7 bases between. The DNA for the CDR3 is TGTGCCAGCAGTTACAGACAGTACACCGGGGAGCTGTTTTTT. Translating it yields CASSYRQYTGELFF.

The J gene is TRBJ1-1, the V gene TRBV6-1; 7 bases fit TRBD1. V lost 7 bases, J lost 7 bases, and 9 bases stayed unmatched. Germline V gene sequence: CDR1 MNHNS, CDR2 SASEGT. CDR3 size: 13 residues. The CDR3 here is CASTKDRFVEAFF. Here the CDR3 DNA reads TGTGCCAGCACCAAGGACAGGTTCGTTGAAGCTTTCTTT.

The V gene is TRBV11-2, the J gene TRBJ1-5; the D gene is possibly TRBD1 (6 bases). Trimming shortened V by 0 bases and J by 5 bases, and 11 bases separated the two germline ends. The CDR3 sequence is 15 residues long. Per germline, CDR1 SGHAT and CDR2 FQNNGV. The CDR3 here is CASSLEVGADQPQHF. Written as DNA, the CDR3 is TGTGCCAGCAGCTTAGAGGTGGGGGCGGATCAGCCCCAGCATTTT.